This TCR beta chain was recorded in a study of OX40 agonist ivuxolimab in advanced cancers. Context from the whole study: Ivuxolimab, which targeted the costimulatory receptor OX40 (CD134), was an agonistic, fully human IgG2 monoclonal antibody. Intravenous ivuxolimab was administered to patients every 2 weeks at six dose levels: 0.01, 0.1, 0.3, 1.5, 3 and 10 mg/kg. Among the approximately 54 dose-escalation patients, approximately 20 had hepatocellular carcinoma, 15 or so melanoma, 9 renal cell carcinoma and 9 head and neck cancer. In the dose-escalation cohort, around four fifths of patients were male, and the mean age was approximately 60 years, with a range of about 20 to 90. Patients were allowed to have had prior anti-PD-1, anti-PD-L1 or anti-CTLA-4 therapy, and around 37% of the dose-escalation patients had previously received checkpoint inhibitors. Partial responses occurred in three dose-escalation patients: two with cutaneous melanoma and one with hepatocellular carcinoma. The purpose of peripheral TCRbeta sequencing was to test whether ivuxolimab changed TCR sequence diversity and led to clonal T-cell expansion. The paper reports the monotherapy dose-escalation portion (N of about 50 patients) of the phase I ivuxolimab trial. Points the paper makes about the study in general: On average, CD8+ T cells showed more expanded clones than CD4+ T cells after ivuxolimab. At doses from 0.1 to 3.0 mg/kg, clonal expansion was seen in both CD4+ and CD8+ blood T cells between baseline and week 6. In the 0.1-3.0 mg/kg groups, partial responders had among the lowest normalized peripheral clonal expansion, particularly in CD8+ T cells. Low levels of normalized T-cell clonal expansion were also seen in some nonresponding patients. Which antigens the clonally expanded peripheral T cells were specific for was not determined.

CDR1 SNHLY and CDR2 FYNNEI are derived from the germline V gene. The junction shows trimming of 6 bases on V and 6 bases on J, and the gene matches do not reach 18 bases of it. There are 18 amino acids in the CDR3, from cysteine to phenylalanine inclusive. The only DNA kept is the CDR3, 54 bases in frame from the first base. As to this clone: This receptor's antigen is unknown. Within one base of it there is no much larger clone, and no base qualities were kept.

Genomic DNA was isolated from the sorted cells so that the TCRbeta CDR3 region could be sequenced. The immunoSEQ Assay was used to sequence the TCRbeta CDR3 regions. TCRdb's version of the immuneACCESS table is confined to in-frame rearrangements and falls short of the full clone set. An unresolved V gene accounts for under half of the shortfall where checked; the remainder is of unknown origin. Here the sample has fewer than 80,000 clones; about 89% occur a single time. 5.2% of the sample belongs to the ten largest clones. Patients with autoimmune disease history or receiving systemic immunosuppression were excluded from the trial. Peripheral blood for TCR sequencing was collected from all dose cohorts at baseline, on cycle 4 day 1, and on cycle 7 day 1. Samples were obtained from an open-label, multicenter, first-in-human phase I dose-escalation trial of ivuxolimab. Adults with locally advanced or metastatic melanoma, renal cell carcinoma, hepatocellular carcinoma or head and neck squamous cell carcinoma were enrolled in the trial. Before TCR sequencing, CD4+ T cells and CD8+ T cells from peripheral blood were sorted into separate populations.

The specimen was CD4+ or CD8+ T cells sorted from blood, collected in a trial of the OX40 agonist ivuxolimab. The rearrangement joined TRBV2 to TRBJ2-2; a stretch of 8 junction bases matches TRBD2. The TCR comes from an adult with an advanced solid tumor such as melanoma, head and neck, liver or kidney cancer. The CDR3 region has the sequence CASSERTSGRSRAGELFF. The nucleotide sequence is TGTGCCAGCAGCGAGAGAACAAGCGGGAGAAGTCGGGCCGGGGAGCTGTTTTTT. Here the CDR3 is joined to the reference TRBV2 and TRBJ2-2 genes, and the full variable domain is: EPEVTQTPSHQVTQMGQEVILRCVPISNHLYFYWYRQILGQKVEFLVSFYNNEISEKSEIFDDQFSVERPDGSNFTLKIRSTKLEDSAMYFCASSERTSGRSRAGELFFGEGSRLTVL.